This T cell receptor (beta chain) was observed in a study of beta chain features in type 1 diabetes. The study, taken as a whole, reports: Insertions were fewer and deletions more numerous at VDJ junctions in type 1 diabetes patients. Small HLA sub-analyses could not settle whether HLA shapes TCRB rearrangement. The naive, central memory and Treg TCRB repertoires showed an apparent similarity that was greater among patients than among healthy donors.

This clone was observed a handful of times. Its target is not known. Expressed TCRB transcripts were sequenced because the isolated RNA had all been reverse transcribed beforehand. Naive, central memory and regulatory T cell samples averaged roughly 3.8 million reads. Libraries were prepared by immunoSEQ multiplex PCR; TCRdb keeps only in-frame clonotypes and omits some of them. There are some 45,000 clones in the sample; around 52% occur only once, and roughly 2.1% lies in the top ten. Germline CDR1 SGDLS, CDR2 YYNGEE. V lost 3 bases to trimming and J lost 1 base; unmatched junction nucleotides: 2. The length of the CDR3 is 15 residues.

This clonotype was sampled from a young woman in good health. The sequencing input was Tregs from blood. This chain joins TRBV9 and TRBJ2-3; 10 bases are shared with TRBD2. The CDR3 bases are TGTGCCAGCAGCGCCCTAGCGGGAGGCACAGATACGCAGTATTTT. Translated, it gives CASSALAGGTDTQYF.